This T cell receptor (beta chain) was sequenced in a study of low-dose radiotherapy and immunotherapy resistance in tumors. Priming of first-strand cDNA relied on TRAV- and TRBV-specific primers (covering alpha and beta chains). With a constant-region primer and a V-primer adapter, TCRs were subjected to 20 PCR cycles of amplification. In TCRdb, the reads were re-called with MiXCR into one record per CDR3 protein. The sample shows under 95,000 distinct CDR3 sequences, roughly a sixth of them seen only once. This clonotype was counted only a few times. V dropped 5 bases and J dropped 9; count of bases not matched to a gene: 14. Per germline, CDR1 MNHNS and CDR2 SASEGT. CDR3 size: 16 residues. Specified time point: before trial treatment.

The J gene is TRBJ2-1, the V gene TRBV6-1, with 9 bases lining up with TRBD2. Sequencing used PBMCs, obtained before treatment. The clonotype comes from a male donor with prostate cancer. The CDR3 DNA is TGTGCCAGCAGTCCCATCCAGCTAGCGGGGATCGGTGAGCAGTTCTTC. As protein: CASSPIQLAGIGEQFF.